This TCR beta chain appears in the sequencing data of a study of blood T cell repertoires in COVID-19. About the research overall: Spain, Italy and the United States supplied samples that represented acute and convalescent COVID-19. From T cells, B-cell-depleted T cells, or PBMCs came the material, which was cDNA or gDNA.

Original processing notes: Counts of nucleated cells, estimated from reference gene primer amplification, were obtained. The repertoire was sequenced with immunoSEQ multiplex PCR; TCRdb's copy has only in-frame clones and lacks some. V, J and clone size derive from that table, while D and trimming were established from the DNA sequence. The sample lists about 170,000 clones, roughly 85% seen once, with roughly 2% in the top ten. After removal of 8 bases from V and 2 bases from J, the junction contained 6 bases not matched to a gene. The CDR3 has 14 amino acids. Germline-derived CDR1 and CDR2 are LNHDA and SQIVND (reference sequence).

This rearrangement joins TRBV19 to TRBJ1-2; 9 bases agree with TRBD1. Sequencing was performed on peripheral blood. This TCR was sampled from a woman older than 75 with acute or convalescent COVID-19. CDR3 protein: CASQGTGINYGYTF. CDR3 DNA sequence: TGTGCCAGTCAAGGGACAGGGATCAACTATGGCTACACCTTC.